Shown below are 27 T cell receptor beta chains from a single sample sequenced in a study of cytomegalovirus exposure and HLA in healthy donors. 13 Jbeta primers and 60 Vbeta primers were used for the PCR. TCRdb's table, derived via immunoSEQ multiplex PCR, lists solely in-frame clones and lacks some. The repertoire includes 200,000 or so clones, about four fifths of them detected once, and around 5.9% sits in the top ten. What was sequenced was PBMCs. The receptor set was obtained from a woman in her thirties in good health and CMV-seropositive.

The chain recombines TRBV5-1 with TRBJ2-7, with TRBD2 matching over 8 bases. CDR3 length equals 14 residues. The germline V gene encodes CDR1 SGHRS and CDR2 YFSETQ. The trim removed 3 bases at V and 2 bases at J, leaving 4 bases unmatched. CDR3 residues: CASSSLAGPYEQYF. DNA for the CDR3: TGCGCCAGCAGCTCCCTAGCGGGCCCCTACGAGCAGTACTTC.

The chain is built from TRBV29-1 and TRBJ2-3; a weak D match, TRBD1 (6 bases). With 0 bases removed from V and 14 bases from J, the gap between germline ends came to 18 bases. The germline V gene encodes CDR1 SQVTM and CDR2 ANQGSEA. The length of the CDR3 is 13 residues. In DNA form, the CDR3 reads TGCAGCGTTGAAGACTTTCAGGGGTCCAGCTCGTATTTT. As protein: CSVEDFQGSSSYF.

This rearrangement joins TRBV6-1 to TRBJ2-1, with 14 bases aligning to TRBD2. Germline CDR1 is MNHNS and CDR2 is SASEGT. V gave up 6 bases and J gave up 9 bases; unmatched junction bases: 7. CDR3 size: 15 residues. The CDR3 DNA reads as TGTGCCAGCAGGGCGGGACTAGCGGGAGTCTTTGAGCAGTTCTTC. This codes for CASRAGLAGVFEQFF.

This chain connects TRBV15 to TRBJ2-3; 11 nucleotides line up with TRBD1. The germline V gene has CDR1 LNHNV and CDR2 YYDKDF (reference sequence). J gave up 4 bases and V 1 base, and 7 bases lay outside the gene matches. This CDR3 contains 17 residues. DNA for the CDR3: TGTGCCACCAGCAGAGGAAACCGGGGACAGGGGGCAGATACGCAGTATTTT. It yields the protein CATSRGNRGQGADTQYF.

This clone was found once. This chain uses TRBV9 with TRBJ2-7; 7 bases map to TRBD1. Germline trimming cut 3 bases from V and 4 bases from J; bases unmatched to any gene: 10. The length of the CDR3 is 15 residues. Germline V gene data show CDR1 as SGDLS and CDR2 as YYNGEE. CDR3: CASSAAPGQLYEQYF. The DNA for the CDR3 is TGTGCCAGCAGCGCCGCACCGGGACAGCTATACGAGCAGTACTTC.

The V and J genes are TRBV4-1 and TRBJ1-3; 10 bases agree with TRBD1. The CDR3 runs to 16 residues. Losses at the gene ends were 3 bases for V and 3 bases for J; bases not matched to a gene: 5. Germline loops: CDR1 MGHRA, CDR2 YSYEKL. CDR3: CASSQTGGAVGNTIYF. DNA of the CDR3: TGCGCCAGCAGCCAGACAGGGGGCGCAGTTGGAAACACCATATATTTT.

The chain has TRBV4-2 and TRBJ2-7; D is unclear. CDR1 is LGHNA, CDR2 YNFKEQ, per germline. The CDR3 has 15 amino acids. V was shortened by 3 bases and J by 1 base, with 13 bases between the two germline ends. CDR3 bases: TGTGCCAGCAGCCACCCCCCTCCCGGGTCCTACGAGCAGTACTTC. Translation gives CASSHPPPGSYEQYF.

The J gene is TRBJ1-3, the V gene TRBV6-5; D gene ambiguous. The CDR3 sequence is 15 residues long. Per the germline V gene, CDR1 is MNHEY and CDR2 is SVGAGI. V gave up 7 bases and J gave up 3 bases, with 16 bases separating them. CDR3 DNA: TGTGCCAGCACCAATGACTGGGGAGGTGGAAACACCATATATTTT. It is translated as CASTNDWGGGNTIYF.

This clone turned up a few times. This sequence joins TRBV5-1 and TRBJ2-4; TRBD1 might be the D (6 bases). In germline, CDR1 is SGHRS, CDR2 YFSETQ. The CDR3 spans 15 residues. Deletions cut 4 bases from V and 2 bases from J, with 13 bases between. The chain's CDR3 is CASSEQGFPKNIQYF. The DNA of the CDR3 is TGCGCCAGCAGCGAGCAGGGGTTTCCCAAAAACATTCAGTACTTC.

This chain links TRBV14 with TRBJ1-1; D is possibly TRBD1 (6 bases). Trimming took 3 bases from V and 7 from J, leaving 12 bases between them. Looked up from germline, CDR1 is SGHDN and CDR2 is FVKESK. The CDR3 contains 13 residues. The CDR3 here is CASSHSGAGEAFF. The DNA of the CDR3 is TGTGCCAGCAGCCATTCAGGGGCAGGTGAAGCTTTCTTT.

J is TRBJ1-5 and V is TRBV18; unclear D gene. The germline CDR1 and CDR2 sequences are KGHSH and LQKENI. The CDR3 has 14 amino acids. Trimming removed 1 base from V and 2 bases from J, with 6 bases in between. CDR3 nucleotides: TGTGCCAGCTCACCACGGGAGGGCAATCAGCCCCAGCATTTT. Its protein product is CASSPREGNQPQHF.

The chain has TRBV4-3 and TRBJ1-2; 12 bases fit TRBD1. CDR3 length equals 17 residues. CDR1 LGHNA and CDR2 YSLEER come from the germline V gene. V dropped 1 base and J dropped 4; count of bases not matched to a gene: 7. The CDR3 reads CASSQVGTGGYTYGYTF. DNA for the CDR3: TGCGCCAGCAGCCAAGTAGGGACAGGGGGCTATACCTATGGCTACACCTTC.

The V and J genes are TRBV7-3 and TRBJ1-5; 8 nucleotides match TRBD1. Losses at the gene ends were 2 bases for V and 4 bases for J; bases not matched to a gene: 1. The length of the CDR3 is 14 residues. The germline V gene encodes CDR1 SGHTA and CDR2 FQGTGA. For the CDR3, the DNA is TGTGCCAGCAGCTTAGGACAGGGTAATCAGCCCCAGCATTTT. This sequence encodes CASSLGQGNQPQHF.

This clone came up once. V and J are TRBV28 and TRBJ2-7; TRBD2 agrees at 8 bases. CDR1 is MDHEN and CDR2 is SYDVKM in the germline V gene. J lost 2 bases, V lost 6 bases, and 6 bases had no gene match. The CDR3 runs 14 residues. CDR3 residues: CASRSGGLAYEQYF. The CDR3 DNA is TGTGCCAGCAGGTCGGGGGGACTAGCCTACGAGCAGTACTTC.

The chain has TRBV28 and TRBJ1-2; the D is unclear. The V gene lost 8 bases and the J gene lost 0 bases, with 13 bases spanning the gap. Germline values: CDR1 MDHEN, CDR2 SYDVKM. The CDR3 extends over 14 amino acids. CDR3 protein: CASGWKRTNYGYTF. CDR3 DNA sequence: TGTGCCAGCGGATGGAAGCGCACTAACTATGGCTACACCTTC.

The chain joins TRBV2 to TRBJ2-1; perhaps TRBD1 as D (5 bases). CDR3 length equals 15 residues. V was trimmed by 8 bases and J by 6 bases, leaving 20 bases between them. Germline V gene lookup returns CDR1 SNHLY and CDR2 FYNNEI. CDR3 DNA sequence: TGTGCCAGCCCCGGGCAGAGACAGCATACCAATGAGCAGTTCTTC. This codes for CASPGQRQHTNEQFF.

This clone was counted between two and nine times. The chain employs TRBV7-9 and TRBJ1-2, with D perhaps TRBD1 (5 bases). Per the germline V gene, CDR1 is SEHNR and CDR2 is FQNEAQ (reference sequence). This CDR3 region has 18 residues. Trimming removed 1 base at V and 3 bases at J, with 21 bases between. The CDR3 spells CASSLGGAAGLGHYGYTF. CDR3 nucleotide sequence: TGTGCCAGCAGCTTAGGCGGGGCTGCAGGGCTGGGACACTATGGCTACACCTTC.

This clone was observed a handful of times. The chain links TRBV11-2 to TRBJ1-5, with D hard to call. Trimming took 5 bases from V and 0 from J, leaving 11 bases between them. The CDR3 contains 15 residues. Germline values: CDR1 SGHAT, CDR2 FQNNGV. The CDR3 DNA follows: TGTGCCAGCAGCCACGACCGGGATAGCAATCAGCCCCAGCATTTT. It yields the protein CASSHDRDSNQPQHF.

CDR3 sequence: CASSYAGGGKNIQYF. The CDR3 DNA reads TGTGCCAGCAGTTACGCAGGGGGCGGCAAAAACATTCAGTACTTC. V gene TRBV6-5 combines with J gene TRBJ2-4; 8 bases are a match to TRBD1. Per the germline V gene, CDR1 is MNHEY and CDR2 is SVGAGI. Germline trimming cut 2 bases from V and 3 bases from J; bases unmatched to any gene: 3. This CDR3 spans 15 amino acids.

This rearrangement joins TRBV7-9 to TRBJ1-2, with unresolved D. The CDR3 is 13 amino acids. Germline V gene sequence: CDR1 SEHNR, CDR2 FQNEAQ (reference sequence). The germline V and J ends were trimmed by 7 bases and 3 bases, with 12 bases remaining between them. The CDR3 nucleotides are TGTGCCAGCATCCCCTCAGAGGACTATGGCTACACCTTC. It specifies CASIPSEDYGYTF.

The chain combines TRBV5-4 with TRBJ1-2, with 9 positions matching TRBD1. This CDR3 has 15 residues. Unmatched junction bases numbered 12, after V lost 4 bases and J lost 8 bases. Per germline, CDR1 SGHNT and CDR2 YYREEE (reference sequence). The CDR3 bases are TGTGCCAGCAGCCGAAGGAACAGGGGGCGTGGGGGCTACACCTTC. Its translation: CASSRRNRGRGGYTF.

The chain combines TRBV15 with TRBJ2-7; tentative D call: TRBD1 (6 bases). V lost 3 bases and J 6 bases, leaving 9 bases between the germline ends. Germline-derived CDR1 and CDR2 are LNHNV and YYDKDF (reference sequence). This CDR3 has 12 amino acids. This chain's CDR3 is CATSSDRSEQYF. CDR3 DNA: TGTGCCACCAGCAGCGACAGGAGCGAGCAGTACTTC.

Regarding this clone: At one end the junction does not follow the germline gene, possibly because of a read error. The rearrangement joins TRBV27 to TRBJ2-7; 8 positions agree with TRBD2. This CDR3 is built from 16 residues. Germline loops: CDR1 MNHEY, CDR2 SMNVEV (reference sequence). The CDR3 here is CASSFLAGPRSHEQYF. CDR3 sequence (DNA): TGTGCCAGCAGTTTCTTAGCGGGACCCCGCTCCCACGAGCAGTACTTC.

The chain links TRBV10-1 to TRBJ2-1, with 7 bases that match TRBD2. The V segment lost 4 bases and the J segment 4 bases; nucleotides outside the gene matches: 1. The CDR3 has 13 amino acids. CDR1 is WNHNN, CDR2 SYGVQD, per germline (reference sequence). The CDR3 protein is CASSGDYYNEQFF. The CDR3 nucleotides are TGCGCCAGCAGTGGGGACTATTACAATGAGCAGTTCTTC.

CDR3 protein: CASSLAGTGHNEQFF. In DNA, the CDR3 is TGTGCCAGCAGTTTAGCCGGGACAGGACACAATGAGCAGTTCTTC. This sequence joins TRBV28 and TRBJ2-1; 8 bases fit TRBD1. This CDR3 contains 15 residues. Losses at the gene ends were 2 bases for V and 5 bases for J; bases not matched to a gene: 5. Germline V gene data show CDR1 as MDHEN and CDR2 as SYDVKM.

The chain couples TRBV6-1 to TRBJ2-2; 9 positions agree with TRBD2. V shed 6 bases and J 3 bases; nucleotides not matched to a gene: 5. From germline, CDR1 is MNHNS and CDR2 SASEGT. The CDR3 totals 15 residues. CDR3 protein: CASRRGGRDTGELFF. CDR3 nucleotide sequence: TGTGCCAGCAGGCGGGGGGGCCGGGACACCGGGGAGCTGTTTTTT.

A few counts support this clone. The chain joins TRBV27 to TRBJ1-5; no clear D. Germline CDR1 reads MNHEY; CDR2 reads SMNVEV (reference sequence). V was cut by 3 bases and J by 2 bases, with 8 bases left in between. The CDR3 spans 14 residues. As DNA, the CDR3 is TGTGCCAGCAGTTTCACAGTTGGCAATCAGCCCCAGCATTTT. Amino acid sequence: CASSFTVGNQPQHF.